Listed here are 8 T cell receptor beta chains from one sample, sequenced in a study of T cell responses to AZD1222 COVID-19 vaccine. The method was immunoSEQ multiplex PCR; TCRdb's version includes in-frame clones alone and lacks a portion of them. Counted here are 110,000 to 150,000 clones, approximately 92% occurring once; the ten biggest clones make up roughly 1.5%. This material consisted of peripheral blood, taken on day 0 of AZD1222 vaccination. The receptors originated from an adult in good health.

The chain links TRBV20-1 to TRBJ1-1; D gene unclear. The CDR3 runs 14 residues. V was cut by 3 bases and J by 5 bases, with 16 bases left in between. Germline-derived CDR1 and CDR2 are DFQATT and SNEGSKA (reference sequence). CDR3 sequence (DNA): TGCAGTGCTAGTGATTCCGGACGGGTGACTGAAGCTTTCTTT. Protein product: CSASDSGRVTEAFF.

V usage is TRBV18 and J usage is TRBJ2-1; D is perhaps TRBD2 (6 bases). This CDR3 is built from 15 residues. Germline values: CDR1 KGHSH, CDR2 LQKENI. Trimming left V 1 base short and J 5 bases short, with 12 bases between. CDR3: CASSPRQRRDNEQFF. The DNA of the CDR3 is TGTGCCAGCTCACCACGCCAGAGGAGGGACAATGAGCAGTTCTTC.

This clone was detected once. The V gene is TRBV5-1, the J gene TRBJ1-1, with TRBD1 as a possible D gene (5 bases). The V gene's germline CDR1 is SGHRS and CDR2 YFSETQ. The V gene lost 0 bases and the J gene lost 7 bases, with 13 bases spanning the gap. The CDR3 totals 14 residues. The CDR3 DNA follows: TGCGCCAGCAGCTTGGCTGGGACGGAAGGTGAAGCTTTCTTT. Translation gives CASSLAGTEGEAFF.

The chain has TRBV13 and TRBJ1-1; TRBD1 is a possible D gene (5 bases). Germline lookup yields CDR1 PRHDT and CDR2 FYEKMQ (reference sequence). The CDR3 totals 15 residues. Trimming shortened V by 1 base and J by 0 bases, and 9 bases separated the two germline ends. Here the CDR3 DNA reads TGTGCCAGCAGCTTAGATAGGGGAGTGAACACTGAAGCTTTCTTT. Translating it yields CASSLDRGVNTEAFF.

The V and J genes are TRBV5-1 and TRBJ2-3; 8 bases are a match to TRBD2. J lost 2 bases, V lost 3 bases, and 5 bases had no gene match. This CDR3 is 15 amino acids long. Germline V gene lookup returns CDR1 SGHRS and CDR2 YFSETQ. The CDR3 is CASSSGGRNTDTQYF. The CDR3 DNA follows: TGCGCCAGCAGCTCGGGGGGGAGAAACACAGATACGCAGTATTTT.

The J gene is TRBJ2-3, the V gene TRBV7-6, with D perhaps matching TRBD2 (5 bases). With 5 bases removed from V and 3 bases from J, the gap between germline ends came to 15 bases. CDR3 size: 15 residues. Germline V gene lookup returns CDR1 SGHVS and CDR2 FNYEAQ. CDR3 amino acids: CASSPSRVGTDTQYF. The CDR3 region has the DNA TGTGCCAGCAGCCCCTCGCGGGTTGGTACAGATACGCAGTATTTT.

CDR3 amino acids: CASSSPAGGEETQYF. CDR3 in DNA: TGTGCCAGCAGTTCCCCGGCGGGGGGGGAAGAGACCCAGTACTTC. The chain joins TRBV27 to TRBJ2-5; 9 nucleotides line up with TRBD2. Per the germline V gene, CDR1 is MNHEY and CDR2 is SMNVEV (reference sequence). This CDR3 spans 15 amino acids. The V gene end was trimmed by 4 bases and the J gene end by 3 bases; junction bases not matched to a gene: 6.

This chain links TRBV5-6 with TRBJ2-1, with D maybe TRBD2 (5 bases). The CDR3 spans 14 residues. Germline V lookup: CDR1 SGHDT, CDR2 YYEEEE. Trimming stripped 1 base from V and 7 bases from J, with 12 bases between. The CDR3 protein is CASSLTAGINEQFF. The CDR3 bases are TGTGCCAGCAGCTTGACGGCCGGGATAAATGAGCAGTTCTTC.